The 32 T cell receptor beta chains in this list originate from one sample, sequenced in a study of OX40 agonist ivuxolimab in advanced cancers. The data were produced by immunoSEQ multiplex PCR, yet TCRdb's version contains in-frame clones alone and is incomplete. The profile shows about 71,000 clones, around 84% of them singletons. Sequenced material: CD4+ or CD8+ T cells sorted from blood, taken in a trial of the OX40 agonist ivuxolimab. These receptors were taken from an adult with an advanced solid tumor such as melanoma, head and neck, liver or kidney cancer.

This rearrangement joins TRBV5-4 to TRBJ2-7; TRBD2 aligns across 7 bases. The CDR3 length is 15 residues. V was pared by 3 bases and J by 2 bases, with 8 bases of the junction left unmatched. Per the germline V gene, CDR1 is SGHNT and CDR2 is YYREEE (reference sequence). The chain's CDR3 is CASSSPTSRTYEQYF. CDR3 sequence (DNA): TGTGCCAGCAGCTCTCCGACTAGCCGCACCTACGAGCAGTACTTC.

The rearrangement uses TRBV18 and TRBJ1-5; D may be TRBD1 (5 bases). The CDR3 has 16 residues. CDR1 is KGHSH and CDR2 is LQKENI in the germline V gene. Trimming stripped 1 base from V and 3 bases from J, with 13 bases between. CDR3 residues: CASSPRGERDNQPQHF. Here the CDR3 DNA reads TGTGCCAGCTCACCACGGGGGGAACGAGACAATCAGCCCCAGCATTTT.

The rearrangement joins TRBV28 to TRBJ2-3, with a possible D match to TRBD1 (6 bases). The CDR3 loop spans 11 amino acids. Between the trimmed V and J ends, which lost 10 bases and 5 bases, there was a span of 10 bases. Germline V gives CDR1 MDHEN, CDR2 SYDVKM. The CDR3 sequence: CAIQGIDTQYF. The CDR3 DNA reads TGTGCCATCCAGGGGATAGATACGCAGTATTTT.

This clone was counted only a few times. V usage is TRBV7-2 and J usage is TRBJ1-1; a possible D gene is TRBD1 (5 bases). V lost 3 bases and J 1 base, leaving 6 bases between the germline ends. Germline V gene lookup returns CDR1 SGHTA and CDR2 FQGNSA. The CDR3 spans 13 residues. The CDR3 coding sequence is TGTGCCAGCAGCTTCCAGGGGAACACTGAAGCTTTCTTT. Translation gives CASSFQGNTEAFF. Filled out from reference TRBV7-2 and TRBJ1-1, the complete variable domain reads GAGVSQSPSNKVTEKGKDVELRCDPISGHTALYWYRQSLGQGLEFLIYFQGNSAPDKSGLPSDRFSAERTGGSVSTLTIQRTQQEDSAVYLCASSFQGNTEAFFGQGTRLTVV.

This sequence joins TRBV27 and TRBJ1-1, with D perhaps TRBD1 (6 bases). Germline assignment: CDR1 MNHEY and CDR2 SMNVEV (reference sequence). V was trimmed by 8 bases and J by 1 base, leaving 11 bases between them. The CDR3 runs to 13 residues. The CDR3, as DNA: TGTGCCAGCTGGCTGACAGGGAACACTGAAGCTTTCTTT. This sequence encodes CASWLTGNTEAFF.

The chain carries TRBV5-1 and TRBJ2-7; 11 bases agree with TRBD2. The CDR3 length is 17 residues. The V gene's germline CDR1 is SGHRS and CDR2 YFSETQ. V trimming: 1 base; J trimming: 2 bases; junction bases outside the gene matches: 8. CDR3 sequence (DNA): TGCGCCAGCAGCTTGAGCTGGATAGCGGGGGGGACCTACGAGCAGTACTTC. It specifies CASSLSWIAGGTYEQYF.

The chain carries TRBV21-1 and TRBJ1-2. TRBV21-1 is labeled a pseudogene. This CDR3 spans 15 amino acids. CDR3 loop: CASSIGKIWSYGYTF. The CDR3, as DNA: TGTGCCAGCAGCATCGGGAAAATCTGGAGCTATGGCTACACCTTC.

The chain couples TRBV5-6 to TRBJ2-1; D is unresolved. Trimming pared 1 base from V and 6 bases from J, leaving 8 bases between. Germline CDR1 reads SGHDT; CDR2 reads YYEEEE. The CDR3 sequence is 13 residues long. The CDR3 coding sequence is TGTGCCAGCAGCTTGTTTGGCGCCAATGAGCAGTTCTTC. Its protein product is CASSLFGANEQFF.

This chain connects TRBV5-1 to TRBJ1-1; D uncertain. Looked up from germline, CDR1 is SGHRS and CDR2 is YFSETQ. The CDR3 consists of 15 residues. V was clipped by 2 bases and J by 1 base, with 12 bases between them. CDR3 region: CASSFHVGENTEAFF. Written as DNA, the CDR3 is TGCGCCAGCAGCTTCCACGTAGGCGAGAACACTGAAGCTTTCTTT.

The chain couples TRBV10-3 to TRBJ1-3, with D hard to call. Per germline, CDR1 ENHRY and CDR2 SYGVKD. The V gene lost 7 bases and the J gene lost 4 bases, with 14 bases spanning the gap. The CDR3 has 14 amino acids. In DNA form, the CDR3 reads TGTGCCATCAATCTCGACAATAAGGGAAACACCATATATTTT. This codes for CAINLDNKGNTIYF.

The V call is TRBV19, the J call TRBJ2-5; the match to TRBD1 covers 9 bases. The CDR3 runs to 15 residues. CDR1 LNHDA and CDR2 SQIVND come from the germline V gene (reference sequence). V dropped 7 bases and J dropped 2; count of bases not matched to a gene: 8. CDR3 sequence reads: CASIGRTGAQETQYF. The CDR3 DNA reads as TGTGCCAGTATAGGTAGGACAGGGGCTCAAGAGACCCAGTACTTC. Supplemented by reference TRBV19 and TRBJ2-5, the full variable domain reads DGGITQSPKYLFRKEGQNVTLSCEQNLNHDAMYWYRQDPGQGLRLIYYSQIVNDFQKGDIAEGYSVSREKKESFPLTVTSAQKNPTAFYLCASIGRTGAQETQYFGPGTRLLVL.

This chain joins TRBV7-2 and TRBJ2-7; TRBD1 aligns across 8 bases. The CDR3 length is 15 residues. J lost 6 bases, V lost 1 base, and 8 bases had no gene match. Germline V gives CDR1 SGHTA, CDR2 FQGNSA. CDR3 bases: TGTGCCAGCAGCTTAGTCCAGGGGGCGATGGGCGAGCAGTACTTC. Protein product: CASSLVQGAMGEQYF.

The J gene is TRBJ2-3, the V gene TRBV7-2, with D maybe TRBD1 (6 bases). CDR1 and CDR2 from the germline V gene are SGHTA and FQGNSA. CDR3 length: 16 amino acids. The V gene lost 5 bases and the J gene lost 0 bases, with 15 bases spanning the gap. The CDR3 loop reads CASSPQLGQSTDTQYF. The CDR3 DNA is TGTGCCAGCAGCCCTCAACTCGGACAGAGCACAGATACGCAGTATTTT. Full variable domain (missing parts from reference TRBV7-2 and TRBJ2-3): GAGVSQSPSNKVTEKGKDVELRCDPISGHTALYWYRQSLGQGLEFLIYFQGNSAPDKSGLPSDRFSAERTGGSVSTLTIQRTQQEDSAVYLCASSPQLGQSTDTQYFGPGTRLTVL.

As concerns this clone: At one end the junction does not follow the germline gene, possibly because of a read error. V usage is TRBV5-1 and J usage is TRBJ2-5; a possible D gene is TRBD1 (6 bases). The germline gives CDR1 SGHRS, CDR2 YFSETQ. This CDR3 has 14 amino acids. The CDR3 protein is CASSPGVSGETQYF. Written as DNA, the CDR3 is TGTGCCAGCAGCCCAGGGGTGTCAGGAGAGACCCAGTACTTC.

The CDR3 here is CASSRGTNTGELFF. DNA for the CDR3: TGTGCCAGTAGCAGGGGAACGAACACCGGGGAGCTGTTTTTT. This sequence joins TRBV19 and TRBJ2-2, with D maybe TRBD1 (6 bases). V lost 6 bases, J lost 0 bases, and 8 bases lay in between. Germline V gene lookup returns CDR1 LNHDA and CDR2 SQIVND (reference sequence). The CDR3 has 14 amino acids.

The V gene is TRBV29-1, the J gene TRBJ1-5, with a possible D match to TRBD1 (5 bases). Trimming removed 6 bases from V and 3 bases from J, with 15 bases in between. CDR3 length: 14 amino acids. Germline V lookup: CDR1 SQVTM, CDR2 ANQGSEA. The CDR3 here is CSVITGTNNQPQHF. The CDR3 DNA follows: TGCAGCGTCATTACCGGGACGAACAATCAGCCCCAGCATTTT.

This clone was observed once. The rearrangement links TRBV30 to TRBJ1-5; no definite D call. Germline V gene sequence: CDR1 GTSNPN, CDR2 SVGIG (reference sequence). There are 14 residues in the CDR3. V lost 5 bases to trimming and J lost 4 bases, with 15 bases between them. The CDR3: CAWGETAINQPQHF. For the CDR3, the DNA is TGTGCCTGGGGGGAAACCGCTATTAATCAGCCCCAGCATTTT.

The table lists this clone with a few counts. The V call is TRBV19, the J call TRBJ1-2; 8 nucleotides agree with TRBD1. CDR1 and CDR2 from the germline V gene are LNHDA and SQIVND (reference sequence). V lost 6 bases to trimming and J lost 4 bases; unmatched junction nucleotides: 10. CDR3 length equals 15 residues. The CDR3 coding sequence is TGTGCCAGTAGCCCGCAGGGGGCTAGGGGCTATGGCTACACCTTC. Translated, it gives CASSPQGARGYGYTF.

V is TRBV29-1 and J is TRBJ1-2; D gene unclear. The CDR3 length is 11 residues. Germline V gene sequence: CDR1 SQVTM, CDR2 ANQGSEA. Trimming removed 3 bases at V and 4 bases at J, with 6 bases between. CDR3 sequence (DNA): TGCAGCGTTGATGGTGGCTATGGCTACACCTTC. Its protein product is CSVDGGYGYTF.

The rearrangement links TRBV7-2 to TRBJ1-6; tentatively, D is TRBD1 (6 bases). The CDR3 runs 15 residues. Trimming stripped 6 bases from V and 7 bases from J, with 16 bases between. Germline V gene data show CDR1 as SGHTA and CDR2 as FQGNSA. DNA of the CDR3: TGTGCCAGCAGAACTCAGGGGATTTCAAATTCACCCCTCCACTTT. This encodes CASRTQGISNSPLHF.

The J gene is TRBJ1-1, the V gene TRBV7-6, with D unclear. The CDR3 runs 15 residues. The V end was cut by 5 bases, the J end by 2 bases, with 15 bases between. Germline V gives CDR1 SGHVS, CDR2 FNYEAQ. The CDR3 reads CASSQRVGYNTEAFF. CDR3 bases: TGTGCCAGCAGCCAGAGAGTGGGGTACAACACTGAAGCTTTCTTT.

J is TRBJ2-3 and V is TRBV10-3; TRBD1 matches 7 bases. Germline trimming cut 10 bases from V and 4 bases from J; bases unmatched to any gene: 17. The CDR3 loop spans 16 amino acids. Germline V gene sequence: CDR1 ENHRY, CDR2 SYGVKD. The CDR3 DNA is TGTGCCACCAGAGCTGGGACAGCTGGGCAGTCAGATACGCAGTATTTT. This sequence encodes CATRAGTAGQSDTQYF.

The chain joins TRBV28 to TRBJ2-7; 12 nucleotides line up with TRBD2. V lost 3 bases and J lost 5; bases outside the gene matches: 8. This CDR3 spans 16 amino acids. Germline assignment: CDR1 MDHEN and CDR2 SYDVKM. CDR3 amino acids: CASSLARTSGKNEQYF. The CDR3, as DNA: TGTGCCAGCAGTTTGGCCCGGACTAGCGGGAAAAACGAGCAGTACTTC.

The rearrangement links TRBV6-6 to TRBJ2-5; D may be TRBD1 or TRBD2 (5 bases each). The V end was cut by 7 bases, the J end by 7 bases, with 22 bases between. The CDR3 contains 15 residues. Germline V gene lookup returns CDR1 MNHNY and CDR2 SVGAGI (reference sequence). The CDR3 here is CASTSAGTDPLTQYF. The DNA for the CDR3 is TGTGCCAGCACCTCGGCCGGGACGGACCCCTTGACCCAGTACTTC.

The rearrangement links TRBV11-3 to TRBJ2-2; 8 bases map to TRBD1. V lost 6 bases to trimming and J lost 6 bases; unmatched junction nucleotides: 9. The CDR3 contains 15 residues. CDR1 is SGHNT, CDR2 YENEEA, per germline. The CDR3: CASSPTQGAAGELFF. The DNA of the CDR3 is TGTGCCAGCAGTCCGACGCAGGGGGCGGCCGGGGAGCTGTTTTTT.

V is TRBV29-1 and J is TRBJ1-1; D unresolved. Trimming removed 1 base at V and 3 bases at J, with 6 bases between. CDR3 length: 12 amino acids. Germline CDR1 SQVTM, CDR2 ANQGSEA. In DNA, the CDR3 is TGCAGCGTTGAAGCGGAATACACTGAAGCTTTCTTT. Residues: CSVEAEYTEAFF.

J is TRBJ2-3 and V is TRBV25-1; 7 bases line up with TRBD2. The CDR3 consists of 16 residues. The germline gives CDR1 MGHDK, CDR2 SYGVNS. With V trimmed by 4 bases and J by 4 bases, 11 bases remained unmatched. The CDR3 loop is CASSGGRAGLADTQYF. For the CDR3, the DNA is TGTGCCAGCAGTGGGGGACGAGCGGGACTGGCAGATACGCAGTATTTT. Combining the CDR3 with reference TRBV25-1 and TRBJ2-3 gives the whole variable domain EADIYQTPRYLVIGTGKKITLECSQTMGHDKMYWYQQDPGMELHLIHYSYGVNSTEKGDLSSESTVSRIRTEHFPLTLESARPSHTSQYLCASSGGRAGLADTQYFGPGTRLTVL.

Worth noting for this clone: A junction boundary mismatches the germline segment, possibly from a read error. This chain links TRBV20-1 with TRBJ2-5; D not certain. Germline lookup yields CDR1 DFQATT and CDR2 SNEGSKA (reference sequence). The CDR3 contains 10 residues. Here the CDR3 reads CSASLQCPDF. The CDR3 nucleotides read TGCAGTGCTAGTCTACAGTGCCCGGACTTC.

This clone was observed a handful of times. The V gene is TRBV11-3, the J gene TRBJ2-5; D call uncertain. Trimming shortened V by 1 base and J by 5 bases, and 8 bases separated the two germline ends. The CDR3 consists of 13 residues. The germline gives CDR1 SGHNT, CDR2 YENEEA. CDR3 sequence reads: CASSLGSRETQYF. The CDR3, as DNA: TGTGCCAGCAGCTTAGGTAGCAGGGAGACCCAGTACTTC.

This clone was seen a handful of times. J is TRBJ1-1 and V is TRBV7-9; no definite D call. Germline CDR1 is SEHNR and CDR2 is FQNEAQ (reference sequence). The CDR3 totals 14 residues. The ends were cut back, 0 bases at V and 1 base at J, with 6 bases in the middle. The CDR3 sequence is CASSLASRNTEAFF. The CDR3 nucleotides read TGTGCCAGCAGCTTAGCTTCAAGGAACACTGAAGCTTTCTTT.

This rearrangement joins TRBV11-3 to TRBJ2-3; 9 bases are a match to TRBD2. This CDR3 has 15 amino acids. Germline V lookup: CDR1 SGHNT, CDR2 YENEEA. V shed 3 bases and J 5 bases; nucleotides not matched to a gene: 6. The CDR3 sequence is CASSLGRGGQDTQYF. CDR3 coding DNA: TGTGCCAGCAGCTTGGGGCGGGGGGGCCAAGATACGCAGTATTTT.

The chain carries TRBV7-8 and TRBJ1-4, with TRBD1 identical over 7 bases. V lost 3 bases and J lost 4; bases outside the gene matches: 5. The CDR3 sequence is 15 residues long. The germline CDR1 and CDR2 sequences are SGHVS and FQNEAQ. CDR3 protein: CASSFAGTDNEKLFF. The CDR3 DNA sequence: TGTGCCAGCAGCTTTGCCGGGACAGATAATGAAAAACTGTTTTTT. The full variable domain, with the rest looked up from reference TRBV7-8 and TRBJ1-4, is GAGVSQSPRYKVAKRGQDVALRCDPISGHVSLFWYQQALGQGPEFLTYFQNEAQLDKSGLPSDRFFAERPEGSVSTLKIQRTQQEDSAVYLCASSFAGTDNEKLFFGSGTQLSVL.